The T cell receptor beta chain under discussion was sequenced for a study of control samples from healthy donors and cancer patients. Libraries were prepared by immunoSEQ multiplex PCR; TCRdb keeps only in-frame clonotypes and omits some of them. The sample has 57,000 or so clones; 85% to 95% are singletons. The clonotype was recovered from a man aged 30-40 years in good health. The sequenced sample was blood.

Written as DNA, the CDR3 is TGTGCCACCAGTGATCGGAACAGGGGGCTTTACAATGAGCAGTTCTTC. Its protein product is CATSDRNRGLYNEQFF. The V and J genes are TRBV24-1 and TRBJ2-1, with 9 positions matching TRBD1. In germline, CDR1 is KGHDR, CDR2 SFDVKD. The V gene end was trimmed by 3 bases and the J gene end by 4 bases; junction bases not matched to a gene: 6. The CDR3 contains 16 residues.